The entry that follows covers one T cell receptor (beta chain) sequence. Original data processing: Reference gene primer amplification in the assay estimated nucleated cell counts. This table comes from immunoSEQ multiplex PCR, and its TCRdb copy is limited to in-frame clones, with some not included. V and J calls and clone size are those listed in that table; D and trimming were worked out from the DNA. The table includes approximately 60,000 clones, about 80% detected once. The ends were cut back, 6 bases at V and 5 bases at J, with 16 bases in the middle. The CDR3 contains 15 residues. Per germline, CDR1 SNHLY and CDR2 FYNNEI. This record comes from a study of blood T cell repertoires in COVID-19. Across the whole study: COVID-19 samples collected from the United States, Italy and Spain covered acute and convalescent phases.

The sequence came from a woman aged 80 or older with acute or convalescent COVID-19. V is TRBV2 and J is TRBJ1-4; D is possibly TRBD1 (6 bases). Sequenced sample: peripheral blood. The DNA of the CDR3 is TGTGCCAGCAGCGTCAGGGGATTTGGGAATGAAAAACTGTTTTTT. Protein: CASSVRGFGNEKLFF.